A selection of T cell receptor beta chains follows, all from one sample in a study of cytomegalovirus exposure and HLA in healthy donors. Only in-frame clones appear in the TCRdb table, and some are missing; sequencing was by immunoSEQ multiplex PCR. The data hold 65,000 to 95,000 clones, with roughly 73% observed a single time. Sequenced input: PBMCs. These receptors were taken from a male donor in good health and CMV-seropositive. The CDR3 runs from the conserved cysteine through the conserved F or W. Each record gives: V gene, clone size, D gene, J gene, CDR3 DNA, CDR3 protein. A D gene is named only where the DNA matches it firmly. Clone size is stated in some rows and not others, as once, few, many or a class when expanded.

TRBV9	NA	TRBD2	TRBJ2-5	TGTGCCAGCAGCGGCCTGACTAGCGGGGCACAAGAGACCCAGTACTTC	CASSGLTSGAQETQYF
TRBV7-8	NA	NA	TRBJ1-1	TGTGCCAGCAGCTCTCGGGTCATGCTGAACACTGAAGCTTTCTTT	CASSSRVMLNTEAFF
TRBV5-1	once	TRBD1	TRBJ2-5	TGCGCCAGCCACAGGGGGGTTGTACAAGAGACCCAGTACTTC	CASHRGVVQETQYF
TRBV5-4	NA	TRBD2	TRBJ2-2	TGTGCCAGCAGCCAGGGACTAGCGGATAACACCGGGGAGCTGTTTTTT	CASSQGLADNTGELFF
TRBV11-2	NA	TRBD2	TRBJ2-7	TGTGCCAGCAGCCGACTAGCGGGTTCTAGCTCCTACGAGCAGTACTTC	CASSRLAGSSSYEQYF
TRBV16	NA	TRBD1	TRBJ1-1	TGTGCCAGCAGCCAACGGGCACCGGGACAGGGTAATTTGAACACTGAAGCTTTCTTT	CASSQRAPGQGNLNTEAFF
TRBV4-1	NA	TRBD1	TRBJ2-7	TGCGCCAGCAGCCTCCTTCCCGGGACAGGGGAGATGGTGCGCTACGAGCAGTACTTC	CASSLLPGTGEMVRYEQYF
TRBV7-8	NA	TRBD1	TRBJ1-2	TGTGCCAGCAGCTTAGGACAGGGTTATGGCTACACCTTC	CASSLGQGYGYTF
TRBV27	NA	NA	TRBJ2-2	TGTGCCAGCAGCCCCAGGGCCACCGGGGAGCTGTTTTTT	CASSPRATGELFF
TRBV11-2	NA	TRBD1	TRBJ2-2	TGTGCCAGCAGCTTAGGGGGTCGGGACAGGGCCATCACCGGGGAGCTGTTTTTT	CASSLGGRDRAITGELFF
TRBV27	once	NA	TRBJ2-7	TGTGCCAGCAGTTCCCAGGATGGGCACTACGAGCAGTACTTC	CASSSQDGHYEQYF
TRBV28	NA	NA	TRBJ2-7	TGTGCCAGCAGTGAATCCGGGACTTCCTCCTACGAGCAGTACTTC	CASSESGTSSYEQYF
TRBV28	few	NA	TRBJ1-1	TGTGCCAGCAGTTCGCCGACTACTGAAGCTTTCTTT	CASSSPTTEAFF
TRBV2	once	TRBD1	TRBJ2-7	TGTGCCAGCAGTTACCAGGCAGGGGGCGGGTACGAGCAGTACTTC	CASSYQAGGGYEQYF
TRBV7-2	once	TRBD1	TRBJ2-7	TGTGCCAGCAGCTTCAACAGGGGATACGAGCAGTACTTC	CASSFNRGYEQYF
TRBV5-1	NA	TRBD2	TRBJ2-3	TGCGCCAGCAGCGTGTCACTAGCGGGAGCCAGGTTCACAGATACGCAGTATTTT	CASSVSLAGARFTDTQYF
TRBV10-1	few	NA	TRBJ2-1	TGCGCCAGCAGTGAGTCGGGGACTGGCAATGAGCAGTTCTTC	CASSESGTGNEQFF
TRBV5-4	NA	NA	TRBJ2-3	TGTGCCAGCAGCCTTAGCACAGATACGCAGTATTTT	CASSLSTDTQYF
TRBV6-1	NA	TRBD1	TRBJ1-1	TGTGCCAGCAGTGAGACAGGGACCCTGAAGGACACTGAAGCTTTCTTT	CASSETGTLKDTEAFF
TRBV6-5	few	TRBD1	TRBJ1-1	TGTGCCAGCAGTCAACAGGGGAATCGGTTTGAAGCTTTCTTT	CASSQQGNRFEAFF
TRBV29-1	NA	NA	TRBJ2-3	TGCAGCGTTGCGGTGAGCACAGATACGCAGTATTTT	CSVAVSTDTQYF
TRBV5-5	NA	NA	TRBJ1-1	TGTGCCAGCAGCTTGGCAGAAAACCTTGAAGCTTTCTTT	CASSLAENLEAFF
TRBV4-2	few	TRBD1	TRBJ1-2	TGTGCCAGCAGCCAAATGGGACAGGGGGATGGATTGGGTGGCTACACCTTC	CASSQMGQGDGLGGYTF
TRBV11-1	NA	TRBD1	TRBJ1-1	TGTGCCAGTAGCCCCGACAGGGTGAACACTGAAGCTTTCTTT	CASSPDRVNTEAFF
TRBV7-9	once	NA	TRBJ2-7	TGTGCCAGCAGCACCCACTACTCCTACGAGCAGTACTTC	CASSTHYSYEQYF
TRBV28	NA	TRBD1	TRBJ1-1	TGTGCCAGCAGCTCCTTTGGACAGGGACCCTTTGAAGCTTTCTTT	CASSSFGQGPFEAFF
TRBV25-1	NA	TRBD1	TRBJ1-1	TGTGCCAGCAAGGAGACAGGGGGCACTGAAGCTTTCTTT	CASKETGGTEAFF
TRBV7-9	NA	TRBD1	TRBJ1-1	TGTGCCAGCAGCCGACAGGGGGATCTCTCTGAAGCTTTCTTT	CASSRQGDLSEAFF
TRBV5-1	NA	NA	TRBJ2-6	TGCGCCAGCAGCTTCCTGTCGGGACCCAGGGGGGCGAGGAGTGGGGCCAACGTCCTGACTTTC	CASSFLSGPRGARSGANVLTF
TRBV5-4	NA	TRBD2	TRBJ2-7	TGTGCCAGCAGCTTCGGGGGGAACTCCTACGAGCAGTACTTC	CASSFGGNSYEQYF
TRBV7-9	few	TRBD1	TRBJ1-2	TGTGCCAGCAGCTTATCAGGGGGCTATGGCTACACCTTC	CASSLSGGYGYTF
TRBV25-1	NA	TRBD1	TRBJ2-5	TGTGCCAGCAGCAAAGTACAGGGGCGGTACCAAGAGACCCAGTACTTC	CASSKVQGRYQETQYF
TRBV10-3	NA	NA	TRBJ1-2	TGTGCCATCAGTGGAATGCCGGGGGGACACATGAACTATGGCTACACCTTC	CAISGMPGGHMNYGYTF